These 12 T cell receptor beta chains share one sample of origin, sequenced in a study of CD8+ T cells in alopecia areata. Stated treatment: oral pan-JAK inhibitor, 5-10 mg twice daily. RNA, once extracted, was reverse transcribed into cDNA for use as the sequencing template. Assay used: immunoSEQ multiplex PCR; TCRdb lists only in-frame clones, some missing. This table has some 120,000 clones, over 55% appearing once. The source material was CD4+ T cells sorted from blood, sampled at week 4, from a patient treated with tofacitinib. The origin of the receptors is a human donor with alopecia areata.

The V call is TRBV7-2, the J call TRBJ1-5; TRBD1 is a possible D gene (6 bases). This CDR3 is 18 amino acids long. Germline V gene data show CDR1 as SGHTA and CDR2 as FQGNSA. Trimming took off 1 base at V and 1 base at J, with 17 bases between the two ends. The chain's CDR3 is CASSLGGGRSFSNQPQHF. As DNA, the CDR3 is TGTGCCAGCAGCTTAGGTGGGGGCAGAAGCTTCAGCAATCAGCCCCAGCATTTT.

V is TRBV29-1 and J is TRBJ2-1; D may be TRBD1 or TRBD2 (5 bases each). The CDR3 has 18 amino acids. Per the germline V gene, CDR1 is SQVTM and CDR2 is ANQGSEA. Trimming stripped 7 bases from V and 7 bases from J, with 32 bases between. In DNA, the CDR3 is TGCAGCGGTGATAGGGGAAGAGGCGGGCCCTTGGGTAAGAATGAGCAGTTCTTC. This encodes CSGDRGRGGPLGKNEQFF.

The chain links TRBV28 to TRBJ2-7; a weak D match, TRBD2 (5 bases). V lost 5 bases and J 4 bases, leaving 6 bases between the germline ends. Germline-derived CDR1 and CDR2 are MDHEN and SYDVKM. CDR3 size: 11 residues. The CDR3 bases are TGTGCCAGCAGTAGGAGGTACGAGCAGTACTTC. Protein product: CASSRRYEQYF.

The V gene is TRBV4-1, the J gene TRBJ2-3; possibly TRBD2 for D (5 bases). Between the trimmed V and J ends, which lost 6 bases and 2 bases, there was a span of 18 bases. Germline V gene sequence: CDR1 MGHRA, CDR2 YSYEKL. There are 16 residues in the CDR3. CDR3 nucleotide sequence: TGCGCCAGCAGTCGGGGTGCTGCTAGAAACACAGATACGCAGTATTTT. Its protein is CASSRGAARNTDTQYF.

This clone was seen at least ten times. The chain combines TRBV14 with TRBJ1-6, with unresolved D. In germline, CDR1 is SGHDN, CDR2 FVKESK. Trimming took off 4 bases at V and 9 bases at J, with 7 bases between the two ends. This CDR3 is built from 12 residues. CDR3 loop: CASSREVSPLHF. The CDR3 nucleotides are TGTGCCAGCAGCCGTGAAGTTTCACCCCTCCACTTT.

The chain employs TRBV30 and TRBJ1-1; 7 bases agree with TRBD1. V shed 3 bases, J shed 4 bases, and the junction held 5 bases outside the gene matches. This CDR3 is 13 amino acids long. CDR1 is GTSNPN and CDR2 is SVGIG in the germline V gene (reference sequence). CDR3 sequence (DNA): TGTGCCTGGAGCGAGACAGGGCTCACTGAAGCTTTCTTT. It yields the protein CAWSETGLTEAFF.

The V call is TRBV7-9, the J call TRBJ2-5, with TRBD2 as a possible D gene (5 bases). The CDR3 has 15 residues. CDR1 SEHNR and CDR2 FQNEAQ come from the germline V gene (reference sequence). V lost 4 bases to trimming and J lost 3 bases, with 15 bases between them. The CDR3 DNA reads TGTGCCAGCAGCTCGAGCCCCTCGGGAAAAGAGACCCAGTACTTC. This sequence encodes CASSSSPSGKETQYF.

To note about this clone: At the DNA level, this CDR3 is encoded by other sequences in the same sample as well. This sequence joins TRBV9 and TRBJ1-1; unclear D gene. Germline V gene data show CDR1 as SGDLS and CDR2 as YYNGEE. The CDR3 consists of 13 residues. V dropped 0 bases and J dropped 4 bases, with 7 bases sitting between them. In DNA, the CDR3 is TGTGCCAGCAGCGTAGGGGGTAGCACTGAAGCTTTCTTT. Translation gives CASSVGGSTEAFF.

The sample holds a few counts of this clone. This chain connects TRBV9 to TRBJ2-7; 11 bases fit TRBD2. The CDR3 has 15 residues. Trimming cost V 0 bases and J 3 bases; bases outside gene matches: 2. Germline V lookup: CDR1 SGDLS, CDR2 YYNGEE. CDR3 coding DNA: TGTGCCAGCAGCGTAGAGGGACTAGCGGTCTACGAGCAGTACTTC. It translates to CASSVEGLAVYEQYF. The complete variable domain, with remaining parts taken from reference TRBV9 and TRBJ2-7, reads DSGVTQTPKHLITATGQRVTLRCSPRSGDLSVYWYQQSLDQGLQFLIQYYNGEERAKGNILERFSAQQFPDLHSELNLSSLELGDSALYFCASSVEGLAVYEQYFGPGTRLTVT.

The rearrangement joins TRBV7-6 to TRBJ2-2; maybe TRBD2 (5 bases). V lost 2 bases and J lost 3, with 7 bases in between. Germline V CDR1 and CDR2: SGHVS, FNYEAQ. The CDR3 runs to 14 residues. The CDR3 nucleotides read TGTGCCAGCAGCTTAAGGGAGTACACCGGGGAGCTGTTTTTT. Translated, it gives CASSLREYTGELFF.

The chain uses TRBV4-2 and TRBJ1-1; 7 bases match TRBD1. This CDR3 has 14 amino acids. V gave up 1 base and J gave up 4 bases; unmatched junction bases: 3. Germline V gene sequence: CDR1 LGHNA, CDR2 YNFKEQ. The CDR3 sequence is CASSQGGQVTEAFF. In DNA, the CDR3 is TGTGCCAGCAGCCAAGGAGGACAGGTCACTGAAGCTTTCTTT.

The genes are TRBV29-1 and TRBJ2-7, with 9 positions matching TRBD2. The CDR3 is 14 residues long. From germline, CDR1 is SQVTM and CDR2 ANQGSEA. V was clipped by 3 bases and J by 1 base; unmatched bases: 4. The CDR3 nucleotides are TGCAGCGTTGACGTAGCGGGAGCATCCTACGAGCAGTACTTC. Encoded protein: CSVDVAGASYEQYF.